These 24 T cell receptor beta chains came from one sample sequenced in a study of neoadjuvant anti-PD-1 for oral cavity cancer. The method was immunoSEQ multiplex PCR; TCRdb's version includes in-frame clones alone and lacks a portion of them. Of roughly 25,000 clones in the sample, around a quarter were seen once. The time point here: after neoadjuvant nivolumab, at surgical resection. The input for sequencing was tumor tissue, taken after nivolumab (anti-PD-1) treatment. These receptor sequences come from a person between 40 and 85 years old with oral cavity squamous cell carcinoma.

The sample holds a few counts of this clone. This sequence joins TRBV5-1 and TRBJ2-7; TRBD1 aligns across 9 bases. From germline, CDR1 is SGHRS and CDR2 YFSETQ. The length of the CDR3 is 13 residues. With 6 bases clipped from V and 2 bases from J, the junction kept 3 bases outside the gene matches. CDR3 loop: CASTGTGTYEQYF. The CDR3 DNA follows: TGCGCCAGCACCGGGACAGGGACCTACGAGCAGTACTTC.

The rearrangement links TRBV30 to TRBJ1-1; D is possibly TRBD1 (6 bases). This CDR3 has 15 residues. Per germline, CDR1 GTSNPN and CDR2 SVGIG (reference sequence). Between the trimmed V and J ends, which lost 0 bases and 0 bases, there was a span of 11 bases. The CDR3 DNA is TGTGCCTGGAGTGTCGGGGGGCCGGTGAACACTGAAGCTTTCTTT. Its protein is CAWSVGGPVNTEAFF.

This clone came up a few times. This chain connects TRBV11-1 to TRBJ1-4; D not resolved. The CDR3 covers 12 residues. The V end was cut by 5 bases, the J end by 8 bases, with 9 bases between. CDR1 and CDR2 from the germline V gene are SGHAT and FQDESV (reference sequence). CDR3 sequence: CASSRHGEKLFF. CDR3 in DNA: TGTGCCAGCAGCAGACACGGCGAAAAACTGTTTTTT.

The rearrangement joins TRBV30 to TRBJ2-1; the match to TRBD1 covers 7 bases. This CDR3 region has 15 residues. J gave up 9 bases and V 1 base, and 12 bases lay outside the gene matches. Germline CDR1 is GTSNPN and CDR2 is SVGIG (reference sequence). Here the CDR3 DNA reads TGTGCCTGGAGTGCGGTGACAGGGCGATGGGGTGAGCAGTTCTTC. Translating gives CAWSAVTGRWGEQFF.

By sample share, this clone is medium-sized. The V call is TRBV7-9, the J call TRBJ2-1; possible D gene TRBD2, 6 bases. The CDR3 contains 16 residues. The germline V gene encodes CDR1 SEHNR and CDR2 FQNEAQ (reference sequence). The V end was cut by 0 bases, the J end by 0 bases, with 9 bases between. For the CDR3, the DNA is TGTGCCAGCAGCTTAGCGGTCGGGAGCTCCTACAATGAGCAGTTCTTC. Translated, it gives CASSLAVGSSYNEQFF.

This clone came up a few times. V gene TRBV28 combines with J gene TRBJ1-1, with 8 nucleotides matching TRBD1. V shed 5 bases and J 3 bases; nucleotides not matched to a gene: 8. Looked up from germline, CDR1 is MDHEN and CDR2 is SYDVKM. This CDR3 has 15 residues. The CDR3 DNA sequence: TGTGCCAGCAGTCCCCACGGACAGGGAGACACTGAAGCTTTCTTT. Translation: CASSPHGQGDTEAFF.

This clone was seen a few times. This chain connects TRBV5-1 to TRBJ1-2; 8 nucleotides align to TRBD1. V shed 5 bases and J 4 bases; nucleotides not matched to a gene: 4. This CDR3 is 13 amino acids long. The germline CDR1 and CDR2 sequences are SGHRS and YFSETQ. The CDR3 sequence is CASRVTGVYGYTF. The CDR3 nucleotides read TGCGCCAGCAGAGTGACAGGGGTCTATGGCTACACCTTC.

V gene TRBV12-5 combines with J gene TRBJ1-3; D uncertain. Trimming shortened V by 3 bases and J by 0 bases, and 18 bases separated the two germline ends. Germline V gives CDR1 LGHNT, CDR2 FRNRAP. The CDR3 runs to 18 residues. The CDR3 protein is CASGFFGNPSHSGNTIYF. CDR3 nucleotide sequence: TGTGCTAGTGGTTTCTTTGGCAATCCTTCGCACTCTGGAAACACCATATATTTT.

The chain joins TRBV6-1 to TRBJ1-2; 10 bases are a match to TRBD1. The germline gives CDR1 MNHNS, CDR2 SASEGT. This CDR3 spans 14 amino acids. The V and J ends lost 8 bases and 6 bases, in that order; junction bases with no gene match: 9. The CDR3 spells CASQTGTGVDGYTF. CDR3 sequence (DNA): TGTGCCAGCCAAACCGGGACAGGGGTCGATGGCTACACCTTC.

This clone was found a few times. The gene calls are TRBV29-1 and TRBJ1-2; D call uncertain. Germline V gene lookup returns CDR1 SQVTM and CDR2 ANQGSEA. This CDR3 contains 11 residues. Trimming took 7 bases from V and 4 from J, leaving 10 bases between them. The CDR3 loop is CSASGLYGYTF. CDR3 nucleotides: TGCAGCGCCTCCGGTCTCTATGGCTACACCTTC.

A few counts support this clone. This chain connects TRBV5-1 to TRBJ2-1; 11 bases agree with TRBD2. Germline CDR1 SGHRS, CDR2 YFSETQ. The CDR3 runs 16 residues. The V gene end was trimmed by 4 bases and the J gene end by 7 bases; junction bases not matched to a gene: 10. The DNA for the CDR3 is TGCGCCAGCAGCCCCATTAGCGGGGGGGCTTGGAATGAGCAGTTCTTC. Residues: CASSPISGGAWNEQFF.

V usage is TRBV9 and J usage is TRBJ2-3; TRBD1 matches 7 bases. Trimming cost V 0 bases and J 4 bases; bases outside gene matches: 5. This CDR3 region has 15 residues. The germline V gene encodes CDR1 SGDLS and CDR2 YYNGEE. This CDR3 is CASSVEGAMADTQYF. CDR3 bases: TGTGCCAGCAGCGTAGAGGGGGCGATGGCAGATACGCAGTATTTT. The full variable domain, in which reference TRBV9 and TRBJ2-3 provide the parts outside the CDR3, is DSGVTQTPKHLITATGQRVTLRCSPRSGDLSVYWYQQSLDQGLQFLIQYYNGEERAKGNILERFSAQQFPDLHSELNLSSLELGDSALYFCASSVEGAMADTQYFGPGTRLTVL.

This clone was found many times. The rearrangement links TRBV27 to TRBJ2-1, with 9 bases aligning to TRBD2. CDR1 and CDR2 (germline): MNHEY, SMNVEV (reference sequence). V lost 5 bases and J lost 4; bases outside the gene matches: 3. The CDR3 has 14 residues. The CDR3 nucleotides read TGTGCCAGCAGTGCTAGCGGGGATTACAATGAGCAGTTCTTC. It specifies CASSASGDYNEQFF.

V gene TRBV9 combines with J gene TRBJ2-6, with TRBD1 as a possible D gene (6 bases). The CDR3 totals 15 residues. From germline, CDR1 is SGDLS and CDR2 YYNGEE. V lost 3 bases and J lost 3, with 10 bases in between. The CDR3 DNA is TGTGCCAGCAGCGCTTCAGGGGATGGGGCCAACGTCCTGACTTTC. Protein product: CASSASGDGANVLTF.

This clone has at least ten counts. This chain connects TRBV7-9 to TRBJ1-1; a possible D gene is TRBD1 (6 bases). Germline V gene lookup returns CDR1 SEHNR and CDR2 FQNEAQ (reference sequence). V lost 5 bases and J lost 1, with 14 bases in between. The CDR3 contains 15 residues. CDR3 nucleotide sequence: TGTGCCAGCAGCCGGGGCGAGACAGGGAACACTGAAGCTTTCTTT. Amino acids: CASSRGETGNTEAFF.

The chain recombines TRBV4-1 with TRBJ1-1; TRBD1 might be the D (6 bases). Germline V lookup: CDR1 MGHRA, CDR2 YSYEKL. The CDR3 sequence is 16 residues long. The V end was cut by 0 bases, the J end by 4 bases, with 15 bases between. The CDR3 nucleotides read TGCGCCAGCAGCCAAGATCGTTGGGGGCTGGGCACTGAAGCTTTCTTT. This translates into CASSQDRWGLGTEAFF.

The sample holds a few counts of this clone. The chain has TRBV7-9 and TRBJ1-1; D remains ambiguous. This CDR3 region has 11 residues. Germline V gene data show CDR1 as SEHNR and CDR2 as FQNEAQ (reference sequence). The ends were cut back, 5 bases at V and 6 bases at J, with 7 bases in the middle. The CDR3 region is CASSLSAEAFF. CDR3 bases: TGTGCCAGCAGCCTCAGCGCTGAAGCTTTCTTT.

This clone occurred many times. The gene calls are TRBV4-1 and TRBJ1-2, with D possibly matching TRBD1 (6 bases). Germline CDR1 reads MGHRA; CDR2 reads YSYEKL. Trimming removed 2 bases from V and 6 bases from J, with 13 bases in between. The CDR3 loop spans 14 amino acids. The CDR3 is CASSQRGVGDGYTF. The CDR3 region has the DNA TGCGCCAGCAGCCAAAGGGGGGTCGGGGATGGCTACACCTTC.

The chain links TRBV27 to TRBJ2-7, with D uncertain. The V end lost 5 bases, the J end lost 3 bases, and 17 bases lay between the germline ends. The CDR3 has 15 amino acids. Per the germline V gene, CDR1 is MNHEY and CDR2 is SMNVEV (reference sequence). The CDR3: CASSPGPRRLYEQYF. The CDR3 DNA sequence: TGTGCCAGCAGTCCCGGTCCTCGCCGACTCTACGAGCAGTACTTC.

This clone appeared a few times. The chain carries TRBV5-6 and TRBJ2-3, with D unresolved. Trimming pared 1 base from V and 3 bases from J, leaving 15 bases between. Germline loops: CDR1 SGHDT, CDR2 YYEEEE. The CDR3 covers 16 residues. The CDR3 loop reads CASSLRQVLSTDTQYF. For the CDR3, the DNA is TGTGCCAGCAGCTTGAGGCAGGTACTGTCAACAGATACGCAGTATTTT.

This clone was seen a handful of times. The rearrangement joins TRBV7-8 to TRBJ2-3, with D perhaps TRBD2 (5 bases). Germline CDR1 reads SGHVS; CDR2 reads FQNEAQ. V was pared by 2 bases and J by 6 bases, with 12 bases between. This CDR3 has 14 residues. CDR3 sequence: CASSLNGRFDTQYF. CDR3 DNA: TGTGCCAGCAGCTTAAATGGGAGATTTGATACGCAGTATTTT. The variable domain in full, completed from reference TRBV7-8 and TRBJ2-3, reads GAGVSQSPRYKVAKRGQDVALRCDPISGHVSLFWYQQALGQGPEFLTYFQNEAQLDKSGLPSDRFFAERPEGSVSTLKIQRTQQEDSAVYLCASSLNGRFDTQYFGPGTRLTVL.

The rearrangement uses TRBV5-1 and TRBJ2-5; 10 bases map to TRBD2. With 2 bases clipped from V and 5 bases from J, the junction kept 3 bases outside the gene matches. The CDR3 extends over 14 amino acids. Germline CDR1 and CDR2: SGHRS and YFSETQ. The CDR3 loop is CASSLAGGPETQYF. The DNA for the CDR3 is TGCGCCAGCAGCTTAGCGGGGGGGCCGGAGACCCAGTACTTC.

In its sample, this clone was seen many times. The rearrangement links TRBV18 to TRBJ2-7; the match to TRBD1 covers 8 bases. The CDR3 contains 15 residues. After removal of 3 bases from V and 2 bases from J, the junction contained 6 bases not matched to a gene. The germline gives CDR1 KGHSH, CDR2 LQKENI. The CDR3 sequence is CASSPDREGAYEQYF. The CDR3 DNA is TGTGCCAGCTCACCGGACAGGGAAGGGGCCTACGAGCAGTACTTC.

This clone was recorded a few times. The chain joins TRBV15 to TRBJ2-7; TRBD1 aligns across 9 bases. The CDR3 totals 15 residues. The V and J ends lost 0 bases and 6 bases, in that order; junction bases with no gene match: 6. Germline values: CDR1 LNHNV, CDR2 YYDKDF (reference sequence). This CDR3 is CATSRDDRGFAEQYF. CDR3 coding DNA: TGTGCCACCAGCAGAGATGACAGGGGGTTTGCCGAGCAGTACTTC.